The clone carrying this TCR beta chain has at least ten counts. Its antigen is not identified. Unique molecular identifier tags were affixed to discrete cDNA molecules. In TCRdb, the 5' RACE reads were re-called with MiXCR into one record per CDR3 protein. The sample contains approximately 39,000 distinct CDR3 sequences, 4.6% of which appear only once. The data originate from a study of early T cells in non-severe SARS-CoV-2 infection. As for the study in general: Sequencing used unsorted whole-blood bulk RNA, so chains lack pairing.

Germline V gene lookup returns CDR1 DFQATT and CDR2 SNEGSKA (reference sequence). The CDR3 runs to 14 residues. V was clipped by 6 bases and J by 9 bases; unmatched bases: 10. The study's findings and limits: Missing private and CD4 specificities, VDJdb matching favored anti-spike CD8 responses.

The V and J genes are TRBV20-1 and TRBJ2-4; 11 bases are a match to TRBD1. The sequence was obtained from an adult who was a healthcare worker with PCR-confirmed SARS-CoV-2 infection or an uninfected control (not recorded which). Sequenced material: whole blood. CDR3 DNA sequence: TGCAGTGCCATGGGACAGGGGGAATTGGGCATTCAGTACTTC. Amino acids: CSAMGQGELGIQYF.